This paragraph covers one T cell receptor (beta chain) sequence. Its antigen remains unidentified. Per-base quality was not reported, and no clone a single base away is much larger than it. The data belong to a study of early T cells in non-severe SARS-CoV-2 infection (dated by TCRdb to the early 2020s). In terms of the full investigation: Bulk RNA from unsorted whole blood was used for TCR sequencing, so alpha and beta chains could not be paired.

CDR1 and CDR2, looked up from the germline V gene, are KGHSH and LQKENI. The junction carries 10 bases between V and J, which are trimmed by 1 base and 1 base respectively. Its CDR3 holds 15 amino acids, cysteine through phenylalanine. Here the CDR3 DNA is all that survives: 45 bases in frame from base 1. This was a case-control study nested in a cohort of healthcare workers in London, UK, who had nasopharyngeal swab PCR tests and blood samples taken every week. Between 23 and 31 March 2020, the week of the UK lockdown, healthcare workers were enrolled and then followed up weekly for as long as 16 weeks. To prepare the library, 5' RACE was applied. The sequencer was a NextSeq 500. Unique molecular identifiers were attached to individual cDNA molecules in the TCR library protocol so that sequencing error and PCR bias could be corrected. Both TCR alpha and beta chains were sequenced, and tight co-correlation was observed between alpha and beta sequence abundances in each sample. The published analysis was carried out like this. Decombinator V4 was used to perform V gene, J gene and CDR3 annotation of TCR sequences. TCRs were defined as expanded if a significant change between any two time points was detected under a Poisson model with p below 0.0001. TCR abundances were normalised to the total number of TCRs sequenced per sample and expressed as counts per million. TRAV1-2 paired with TRAJ12, TRAJ20 or TRAJ33 defined MAIT TCRs, while TRAV10 paired with TRAJ18 defined iNKT TCRs. A search of VDJdb, accessed on 1 November 2021, was run for TCRs annotated to CMV, EBV and SARS-CoV-2, with TCRs annotated for multiple antigens excluded. The public reads were reanalyzed by TCRdb: fastp trimming at Q25, MiXCR alignment, in-frame beta chains only. A single entry per CDR3 protein holds the most common genes and DNA from its merged rows. The V and J calls and clone size are TCRdb's, not the authors'. The sample includes about 66,000 distinct CDR3 sequences, with over 8% observed a single time. The top ten hold roughly 3.2% of the sample.

Overall results and qualifications from the work: VDJdb matching was skewed toward anti-spike CD8 responses and likely underestimated virus-specific expansions, missing private and CD4 specificities.

Sequencing was done on a sample of whole blood. The source is an adult who was a healthcare worker with PCR-confirmed SARS-CoV-2 infection or an uninfected control (not recorded which). The chain is made from TRBV18 and TRBJ1-1, with no reliable assignment of the D segment. The CDR3 protein sequence reads: CASSPRHKENTEAFF. The bases are TGTGCCAGCTCACCACGTCACAAAGAGAACACTGAAGCTTTCTTT.